This T cell receptor beta chain derives from a study of T cell responses to AZD1222 COVID-19 vaccine. The CDR3 has 15 residues. In germline, CDR1 is SGDLS, CDR2 YYNGEE. V shed 4 bases and J shed 2 bases, with 14 bases lying between them. The table came from immunoSEQ multiplex PCR; TCRdb's copy has only in-frame clones and leaves some out. The repertoire has about 110,000 clones, roughly 90% of them found once; the top ten carry 3.5% to 5%. This TCR came from an adult in good health. V is TRBV9 and J is TRBJ2-3; D is perhaps TRBD1 (7 bases). The sample in question was peripheral blood, obtained on day 0 of AZD1222 vaccination. CDR3 protein: CASSPGGQFTDTQYF. The CDR3 coding sequence is TGTGCCAGCAGCCCCGGGGGACAGTTCACAGATACGCAGTATTTT.